A selection of T cell receptor beta chains follows, all from one sample in a study of blood T cell repertoires in COVID-19. Sequencing was performed with immunoSEQ multiplex PCR; in TCRdb, only in-frame clones are kept and a portion is missing. The sample holds about 400,000 clones, 89% seen once. Sequencing used PBMCs or T cells enriched from blood (not recorded which). All receptors derive from a woman under 40 who had recovered from COVID-19. CDR3s include the opening cysteine and the closing phenylalanine or tryptophan. A D gene is named only where the DNA matches it firmly. Some rows have no size entry. The others give once, few or many, or a class for an expanded clone.

>-|TRBJ1-6|19|TRBV21-1|-
CASRLRQEPDSPYNSPLHF
TGTGCCAGCCGACTAAGGCAGGAACCAGACTCGCCTTATAATTCACCCCTCCACTTT
>-|TRBJ2-7|16|TRBV7-9|TRBD1
CASSLALRTGHYEQYF
TGTGCCAGCAGCTTGGCGCTTAGGACAGGGCACTACGAGCAGTACTTC
>-|TRBJ2-7|18|TRBV27|TRBD2
CASSSGLAGIPNSYEQYF
TGTGCCAGCAGTTCGGGACTAGCGGGTATACCAAACTCCTACGAGCAGTACTTC
>once|TRBJ1-4|14|TRBV11-2|TRBD1
CASSPGGPNEKLFF
TGTGCCAGCAGTCCAGGGGGACCCAATGAAAAACTGTTTTTT
>-|TRBJ1-2|16|TRBV28|TRBD1
CASRPTMPDREYGYTF
TGTGCCAGCAGACCAACCATGCCAGACAGGGAGTATGGCTACACCTTC
>-|TRBJ2-3|13|TRBV24-1|-
CATSDYPGDTQYF
TGTGCCACCAGTGATTATCCGGGAGATACGCAGTATTTT
>once|TRBJ2-1|15|TRBV27|-
CASSLSPGGGTEQFF
TGTGCCAGCAGTTTATCCCCTGGGGGGGGCACAGAGCAGTTCTTC
>-|TRBJ1-6|15|TRBV9|-
CASSYGHVHNSPLHF
TGTGCCAGCAGCTACGGACATGTTCATAATTCACCCCTCCACTTT
>-|TRBJ1-5|15|TRBV5-1|-
CASSLVGGTNQPQHF
TGCGCCAGCAGCTTGGTTGGGGGGACCAATCAGCCCCAGCATTTT
>-|TRBJ2-2|16|TRBV19|-
CASSSKQSSGTGELFF
TGTGCCAGTAGTAGTAAACAGTCATCAGGGACCGGGGAGCTGTTTTTT
>once|TRBJ2-2|18|TRBV28|TRBD2
CASNQGTSGRANTGELFF
TGTGCCAGCAACCAAGGGACTAGCGGGAGGGCGAACACCGGGGAGCTGTTTTTT
>-|TRBJ1-3|17|TRBV7-9|TRBD1
CASSSPVVTGDGNTIYF
TGTGCCAGCAGCTCCCCAGTCGTGACAGGGGATGGAAACACCATATATTTT
>-|TRBJ1-3|14|TRBV10-1|-
CATPFGVLEATIYF
TGCGCCACCCCCTTCGGGGTCCTTGAGGCCACCATATATTTT
>-|TRBJ1-1|13|TRBV30|TRBD1
CAWSVNRQGEAFF
TGTGCCTGGAGTGTTAACCGACAGGGCGAAGCTTTCTTT
>-|TRBJ2-5|13|TRBV11-1|TRBD2
CASSALAVETQYF
TGTGCCAGCAGCGCGCTAGCGGTAGAGACCCAGTACTTC
>once|TRBJ2-7|16|TRBV18|TRBD1
CASSPYGGTGNYEQYF
TGTGCCAGCTCACCCTACGGGGGGACAGGGAACTACGAGCAGTACTTC
>few|TRBJ1-6|14|TRBV14|TRBD1
CASSLRQGWNHLHF
TGTGCCAGCAGCCTAAGACAGGGGTGGAACCACCTCCACTTT
>-|TRBJ1-2|12|TRBV27|-
CASSSSNYGYTF
TGTGCCAGCAGTTCCTCTAACTATGGCTACACCTTC
>-|TRBJ1-4|17|TRBV18|-
CASSLRQADLTNEKLFF
TGTGCCAGCTCACTTCGACAGGCCGACCTAACTAATGAAAAACTGTTTTTT
>-|TRBJ1-6|12|TRBV12-3/TRBV12-4|-
CASSPGASPLHF
TGTGCCAGCAGCCCGGGAGCTTCACCCCTCCACTTT
>-|TRBJ2-5|14|TRBV10-3|TRBD1
CAIRPGTGTETQYF
TGTGCCATCAGACCCGGGACAGGGACGGAGACCCAGTACTTC
>-|TRBJ1-5|16|TRBV18|-
CASSPQQVYSNQPQHF
TGTGCCAGCTCACCCCAACAGGTTTATAGCAATCAGCCCCAGCATTTT
>-|TRBJ1-1|14|TRBV13|TRBD1
CASSPGTVNTEAFF
TGTGCCAGCAGCCCCGGGACAGTGAACACTGAAGCTTTCTTT
>-|TRBJ1-2|14|TRBV5-4|TRBD1
CASSQGQNNYGYTF
TGTGCCAGCAGCCAGGGACAGAACAACTATGGCTACACCTTC
>-|TRBJ2-7|15|TRBV6-5|-
CASSRDSFPSYEQYF
TGTGCCAGCAGCCGCGACAGTTTTCCTTCCTACGAGCAGTACTTC
>-|TRBJ2-3|14|TRBV6-1|TRBD2
CASREAGVTDTQYF
TGTGCCAGCAGGGAAGCGGGAGTCACAGATACGCAGTATTTT
>-|TRBJ2-7|14|TRBV5-8|-
CASSFGTTDYEQYF
TGTGCCAGCAGCTTTGGGACAACAGACTACGAGCAGTACTTC
>-|TRBJ1-4|15|TRBV6-5|-
CASSRASATNEKLFF
TGTGCCAGCAGCAGGGCCTCTGCAACTAATGAAAAACTGTTTTTT
>-|TRBJ2-3|13|TRBV28|-
CASSPTGTDTQYF
TGTGCCAGCAGCCCCACAGGGACAGATACGCAGTATTTT
>-|TRBJ1-2|14|TRBV19|TRBD1
CASSTAGTGRGYTF
TGTGCCAGTAGTACCGCCGGGACAGGGAGAGGCTACACCTTC
>-|TRBJ1-5|14|TRBV27|-
CASSLIGIREPQHF
TGTGCCAGCAGTTTAATAGGAATCCGGGAGCCCCAGCATTTT
>-|TRBJ2-7|14|TRBV2|-
CASRRPGPSYEQYF
TGTGCCAGCAGGAGGCCGGGTCCCTCGTACGAGCAGTACTTC
>-|TRBJ2-1|14|TRBV6-2/TRBV6-3|TRBD2
CASSSGLGPNEQFF
TGTGCCAGCAGTTCTGGACTAGGTCCCAATGAGCAGTTCTTC
>-|TRBJ1-6|13|TRBV6-5|-
CASSQFRDSPLHF
TGTGCCAGCAGTCAATTCAGGGATTCACCCCTCCACTTT
>-|TRBJ1-2|13|TRBV6-1|-
CASREGGRGGYTF
TGTGCCAGCAGGGAAGGGGGTAGGGGTGGCTACACCTTC
>once|TRBJ2-1|16|TRBV28|TRBD2
CASSSLTSGRAHEQFF
TGTGCCAGCAGTTCCTTGACTAGCGGGAGGGCCCATGAGCAGTTCTTC
>-|TRBJ1-6|15|TRBV7-8|TRBD1
CASSVTGGMDSPLHF
TGTGCCAGCAGCGTTACAGGGGGCATGGACTCACCCCTCCACTTT
>-|TRBJ1-2|16|TRBV6-4|TRBD1
CASSNIYRGKGYGYTF
TGTGCCAGCAGTAACATTTACAGGGGCAAAGGATATGGCTACACCTTC
>-|TRBJ1-5|12|TRBV29-1|TRBD1
CSVQGANQPQHF
TGCAGCGTACAGGGGGCGAATCAGCCCCAGCATTTT
>-|TRBJ1-5|15|TRBV19|-
CASSRDYASNQPQHF
TGTGCCAGTAGCAGAGACTATGCTAGCAATCAGCCCCAGCATTTT
>-|TRBJ2-5|16|TRBV28|-
CASSLYGGLSEETQYF
TGTGCCAGCAGTTTATATGGAGGGCTTTCTGAAGAGACCCAGTACTTC
>-|TRBJ2-2|15|TRBV5-4|TRBD1
CASSLDRGQTGELFF
TGTGCCAGCAGCCTTGACAGGGGGCAAACCGGGGAGCTGTTTTTT
>once|TRBJ1-1|13|TRBV28|-
CASGAGMNTEAFF
TGTGCCAGCGGAGCGGGCATGAACACTGAAGCTTTCTTT
>-|TRBJ2-1|15|TRBV7-8|-
CASSPLGGGLNEQFF
TGTGCCAGCAGCCCCCTCGGCGGGGGCCTCAATGAGCAGTTCTTC
>-|TRBJ1-1|13|TRBV24-1|-
CATSDIISTEAFF
TGTGCCACCAGTGACATCATCAGCACTGAAGCTTTCTTT
>-|TRBJ2-7|15|TRBV18|TRBD1
CASSPTGTATYEQYF
TGTGCCAGCTCACCAACCGGGACAGCAACCTACGAGCAGTACTTC
>few|TRBJ1-2|13|TRBV5-6|-
CASSSLTEYGYTF
TGTGCCAGCAGCTCCTTGACAGAGTATGGCTACACCTTC
>few|TRBJ1-2|14|TRBV5-6|TRBD1
CASSRLNRGEGYTF
TGTGCCAGCAGCAGACTTAACAGGGGTGAGGGCTACACCTTC
>-|TRBJ1-2|13|TRBV5-1|-
CASSLAPSDGYTF
TGCGCCAGCAGCTTGGCTCCGTCAGATGGCTACACCTTC
>-|TRBJ1-1|12|TRBV14|-
CASSHPSGEAFF
TGTGCCAGCAGCCATCCTAGTGGGGAAGCTTTCTTT
>-|TRBJ2-4|14|TRBV10-3|TRBD2
CAISGTSGENIQYF
TGTGCCATAAGCGGGACTAGCGGGGAGAACATTCAGTACTTC
>-|TRBJ2-1|15|TRBV7-8|-
CASSDTREAQDEQFF
TGTGCCAGCAGCGACACTAGGGAGGCGCAGGATGAGCAGTTCTTC
>-|TRBJ1-5|15|TRBV30|TRBD1
CAWGSGDSPNQPQHF
TGTGCCTGGGGCTCCGGGGACAGCCCAAATCAGCCCCAGCATTTT
>-|TRBJ1-2|14|TRBV10-3|TRBD1
CAISGQVYNYGYTF
TGTGCCATCAGCGGACAGGTCTACAACTATGGCTACACCTTC